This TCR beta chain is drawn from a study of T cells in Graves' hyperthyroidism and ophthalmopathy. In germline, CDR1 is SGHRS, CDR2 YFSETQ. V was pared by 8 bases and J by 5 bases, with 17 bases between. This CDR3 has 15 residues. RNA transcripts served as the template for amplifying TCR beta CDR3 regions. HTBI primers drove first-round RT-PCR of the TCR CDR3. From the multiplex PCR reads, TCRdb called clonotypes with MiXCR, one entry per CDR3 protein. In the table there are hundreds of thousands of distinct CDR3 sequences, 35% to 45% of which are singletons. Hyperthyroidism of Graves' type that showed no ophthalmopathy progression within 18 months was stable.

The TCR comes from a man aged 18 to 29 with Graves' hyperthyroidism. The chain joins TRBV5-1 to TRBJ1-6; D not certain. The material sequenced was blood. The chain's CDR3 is CASRLSGLDNSPLHF. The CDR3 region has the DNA TGCGCCAGTCGGCTATCCGGGTTGGATAATTCACCCCTCCACTTT.